This TCR beta chain was recorded in a study of early T cells in non-severe SARS-CoV-2 infection. Study information: Chains stayed unpaired after sequencing of bulk RNA from unsorted whole blood.

Researchers attached unique molecular identifiers to individual cDNA molecules. MiXCR, applied by TCRdb to the 5' RACE reads, yields one record per CDR3 protein. The data contain about 64,000 distinct CDR3 sequences, 13% of them seen just once; the ten biggest clones take up 4% to 5%. Looked up from germline, CDR1 is KGHSH and CDR2 is LQKENI. The CDR3 has 16 residues. Deletions cut 6 bases from V and 4 bases from J, with 19 bases between. The chain has TRBV18 and TRBJ1-3; D remains ambiguous. This clonotype originated in an adult who was a healthcare worker with PCR-confirmed SARS-CoV-2 infection or an uninfected control (not recorded which). The sample consisted of whole blood. The DNA for the CDR3 is TGTGCCAGCTCCCTGGATACTGCGGCAGTAGGAAACACCATATATTTT. It codes for CASSLDTAAVGNTIYF.